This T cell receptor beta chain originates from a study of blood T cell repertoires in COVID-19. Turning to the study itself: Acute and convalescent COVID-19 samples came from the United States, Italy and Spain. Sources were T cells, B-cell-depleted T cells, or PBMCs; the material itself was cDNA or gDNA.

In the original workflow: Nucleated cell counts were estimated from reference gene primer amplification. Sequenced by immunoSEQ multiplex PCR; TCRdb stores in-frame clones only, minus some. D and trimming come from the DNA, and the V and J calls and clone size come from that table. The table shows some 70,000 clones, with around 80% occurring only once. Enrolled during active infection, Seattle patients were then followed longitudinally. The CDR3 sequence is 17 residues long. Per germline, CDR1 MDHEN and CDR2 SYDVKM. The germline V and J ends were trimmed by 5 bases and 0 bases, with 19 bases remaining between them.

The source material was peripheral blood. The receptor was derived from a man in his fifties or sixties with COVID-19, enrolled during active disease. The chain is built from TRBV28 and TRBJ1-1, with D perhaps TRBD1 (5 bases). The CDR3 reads CASSPMWGRRMNTEAFF. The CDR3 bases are TGTGCCAGCAGTCCAATGTGGGGCAGACGAATGAACACTGAAGCTTTCTTT.